The T cell receptor (beta chain) under discussion was sequenced for a study of shared clonotypes between healthy human individuals. All donors were healthy HIV-negative adults lacking recent acute infections or vaccinations. For genomic DNA, unsorted samples relied on roughly 100 million PBMCs. The CDR3 spans 14 residues. Germline trimming cut 4 bases from V and 8 bases from J; bases unmatched to any gene: 10. CDR1 SGDLS and CDR2 YYNGEE come from the germline V gene. Loaded into unsorted PBMC replicate PCRs was about 330 ng DNA, roughly 31,000 T cell genomes. Clones were read by immunoSEQ multiplex PCR, and TCRdb kept only the in-frame ones, dropping some. The profile shows about 470,000 clones, around 79% of them singletons.

Sequenced input: PBMCs. The chain combines TRBV9 with TRBJ1-1; TRBD1 matches 8 bases. This clonotype was sampled from a woman in her thirties or forties in good health. Some clones in this sample may be carry-over from other donors' samples. The CDR3 DNA sequence: TGTGCCAGCAGCCGACAGGGGATGGGGACCGAAGCTTTCTTT. Amino acids: CASSRQGMGTEAFF.